These T cell receptor beta chains were read from a single sample in a study of cytomegalovirus exposure and HLA in healthy donors. Sequenced by immunoSEQ multiplex PCR; TCRdb stores in-frame clones only, minus some. The sample records some 120,000 clones, approximately 68% being singletons. Sample: PBMCs. All receptors come from a man younger than 45 in good health and CMV-seropositive. CDR3s include the opening cysteine and the closing phenylalanine or tryptophan. D genes are given only for firm matches. Clone size is shown for a subset of rows, as once, few, many or a class of expanded clone.

V gene,clone size,D gene,J gene,CDR3 DNA,CDR3 protein
TRBV10-1,few,TRBD2,TRBJ2-5,TGCGCCAGCAGTGAGGACGGGACTAGCGCCTCGTACTTC,CASSEDGTSASYF
TRBV10-3,-,-,TRBJ2-7,TGTGCCATCAGTGAGTCATGGGGGCTTGACGAGCAGTACTTC,CAISESWGLDEQYF
TRBV4-3,-,-,TRBJ2-5,TGCGCCAGCAGCCAAGGAGGGCCCGGGGAGACCCAGTACTTC,CASSQGGPGETQYF
TRBV7-9,-,-,TRBJ1-2,TGTGCCAGCAGTTCGAAGGGGCCTACTCCGAGGTATGGCTACACCTTC,CASSSKGPTPRYGYTF
TRBV7-3,-,TRBD1,TRBJ2-1,TGTGCCAGCAGCCAGCGAATTACAGGGGGCATTACCCCTGAGCAGTTCTTC,CASSQRITGGITPEQFF
TRBV7-9,-,-,TRBJ2-7,TGTGCCAGCAGCTCGGGGGTAGGGCAGTACTTC,CASSSGVGQYF
TRBV7-8,once,-,TRBJ2-1,TGTGCCAGCAGCCGAGTGGCGGAACTTAGGCATGAGCAGTTCTTC,CASSRVAELRHEQFF
TRBV28,-,-,TRBJ1-5,TGTGCCATTAGTAGGGGAGGTAGGGACAGCAATCAGCCCCAGCATTTT,CAISRGGRDSNQPQHF
TRBV6-1,-,-,TRBJ2-2,TGTGCCAGCAGTTATTCCCCCACCGGGGAGCTGTTTTTT,CASSYSPTGELFF
TRBV18,-,-,TRBJ1-2,TGTGCCAGCTCACCCGGAGCAGGGGTCGTGGGCTATGGCTACACCTTC,CASSPGAGVVGYGYTF
TRBV15,once,-,TRBJ1-2,TGTGCCACCAGCAGAGACCCGTCCGGGGACTATGGCTACACCTTC,CATSRDPSGDYGYTF
TRBV29-1,once,-,TRBJ1-2,TGCAGCGTTAATAGGGGTAACTATGGCTACACCTTC,CSVNRGNYGYTF
TRBV18,-,TRBD1,TRBJ1-2,TGTGCCAGCTCACCGACAGGGATTGACTATGGCTACACCTTC,CASSPTGIDYGYTF
TRBV29-1,-,-,TRBJ2-2,TGCAGCGTTGATGCGGGAATTAACACCGGGGAGCTGTTTTTT,CSVDAGINTGELFF
TRBV9,few,-,TRBJ2-7,TGTGCCAGCAGCCCTAGAAGCCGGTCCCACTACGAGCAGTACTTC,CASSPRSRSHYEQYF
TRBV7-6,-,TRBD1,TRBJ1-6,TGTGCCAGCAGCCGGACAGGGAGCAATAATTCACCCCTCCACTTT,CASSRTGSNNSPLHF
TRBV5-1,-,-,TRBJ2-3,TGCGCCAGCACCGCGACTAGCACAGATACGCAGTATTTT,CASTATSTDTQYF
TRBV5-1,-,-,TRBJ1-2,TGCGCCAGCAGCACGGGACACCTCTATGGCTACACCTTC,CASSTGHLYGYTF
TRBV10-1,-,-,TRBJ2-3,TGCGCCAGCAGTGCTCCTAGCACAGATACGCAGTATTTT,CASSAPSTDTQYF
TRBV10-3,-,-,TRBJ1-1,TGTGCCATCAGCTCTAAAGAAAGGGGCATGAACACTGAAGCTTTCTTT,CAISSKERGMNTEAFF
TRBV7-6,-,-,TRBJ2-4,TGTGCCAGCAGCGAGAGTCCAGCCAAAAACATTCAGTACTTC,CASSESPAKNIQYF
TRBV6-1,few,-,TRBJ1-5,TGTGCCAGTGGTCGGTCAGGTCAGCCCCAGCATTTT,CASGRSGQPQHF
TRBV28,-,-,TRBJ2-3,TGTGCCAGCAGGGCTCCGACTCGCTCAGATACGCAGTATTTT,CASRAPTRSDTQYF
TRBV27,-,-,TRBJ1-5,TGTGCCAGCAGTTTGGCAGGGGTCGGTCAGCCCCAGCATTTT,CASSLAGVGQPQHF
TRBV19,once,TRBD1,TRBJ2-1,TGTGCCAGCACCCAGACAGGGGTCTACAATGAGCAGTTCTTC,CASTQTGVYNEQFF
TRBV5-1,-,-,TRBJ2-4,TGCGCCAGCAGTCCAACGGACTCCTTAGCCAAAAACATTCAGTACTTC,CASSPTDSLAKNIQYF